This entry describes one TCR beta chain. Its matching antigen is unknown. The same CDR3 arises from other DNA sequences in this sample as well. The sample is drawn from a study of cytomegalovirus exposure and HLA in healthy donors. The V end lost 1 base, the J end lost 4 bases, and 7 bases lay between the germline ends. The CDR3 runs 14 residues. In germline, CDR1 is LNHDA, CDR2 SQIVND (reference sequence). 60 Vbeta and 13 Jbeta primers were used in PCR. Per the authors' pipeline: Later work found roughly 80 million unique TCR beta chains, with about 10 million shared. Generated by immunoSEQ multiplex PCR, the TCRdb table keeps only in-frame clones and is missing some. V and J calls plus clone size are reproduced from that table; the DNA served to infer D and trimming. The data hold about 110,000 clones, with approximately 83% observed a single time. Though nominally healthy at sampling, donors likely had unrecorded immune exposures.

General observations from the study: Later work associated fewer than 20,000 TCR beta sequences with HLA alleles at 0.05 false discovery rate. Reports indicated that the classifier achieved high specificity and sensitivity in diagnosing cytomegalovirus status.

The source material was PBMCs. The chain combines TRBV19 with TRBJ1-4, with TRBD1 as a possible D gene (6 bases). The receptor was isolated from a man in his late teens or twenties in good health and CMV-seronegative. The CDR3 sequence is CASSIVRGNEKLFF. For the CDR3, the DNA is TGTGCCAGTAGTATAGTCAGGGGTAATGAAAAACTGTTTTTT.